This record looks at one T cell receptor beta chain sequence and its context. Its specificity is unknown. The data derive from a study of T-cell reconstitution after alpha-beta-depleted transplantation in children. TCRbeta library construction was performed incorporating unique molecular identifiers. In TCRdb, the PCR reads were re-called with MiXCR into one record per CDR3 protein. The table lists 700,000 to 950,000 distinct CDR3 sequences, 16% of them singletons. V lost 5 bases and J 7 bases, leaving 14 bases between the germline ends. CDR3 size: 14 residues. Germline CDR1 SGHTA, CDR2 FQGTGA. Study-wide results and caveats: Recipient T cells and thymic progenitors that survived were the source of the high TCRbeta diversity seen at day 60 in some patients. There were reportedly several hundred expanded graft clones from which alpha-beta T cells came about two months after transplant. Newly produced T cells mostly provided counts and TCRbeta diversity after one year, as hyperexpanded clones declined.

V usage is TRBV7-3 and J usage is TRBJ2-2; the D is unclear. The specimen was PBMCs, mostly from graft donor cells, collected 360 days after TCRalphabeta/CD19-depleted stem cell transplant. This clonotype originated in a male patient younger than 18 who had a stem cell transplant for acute lymphoblastic leukemia, so the T cells may come from the graft donor. CDR3 sequence: CASSPTLRFGELFF. The CDR3 DNA follows: TGTGCCAGCAGCCCAACGCTACGGTTCGGGGAGCTGTTTTTT.